The clone carrying this T cell receptor beta chain showed up just once. What it binds is unknown. This sample is drawn from a study of shared clonotypes between healthy human individuals. Germline CDR1 reads SGDLS; CDR2 reads YYNGEE. Losses at the gene ends were 7 bases for V and 5 bases for J; bases not matched to a gene: 8. This CDR3 contains 14 residues. Points from the study as a whole: Generation probabilities of non-shared clonotypes were lower (relative to those shared by all four donors).

Profiled with immunoSEQ multiplex PCR; TCRdb holds only in-frame clones, not every one. Of over 300,000 clones listed, around 86% are singletons. Specimen: memory CD8+ T cells sorted from blood. The sample's subset: CD45RO+ cells pooled with CCR7-negative TemRA cells. This sequence originates from a man aged 18 to 35 in good health. The chain joins TRBV9 to TRBJ2-1, with 8 bases that match TRBD2. The CDR3 spells CASGAGAVDNEQFF. The CDR3 DNA sequence: TGTGCCAGCGGAGCGGGAGCTGTCGACAATGAGCAGTTCTTC.